Listed here are 26 T cell receptor beta chains from one sample, sequenced in a study of CD8 T cells in seronegative destructive rheumatoid arthritis. TCRdb's copy holds only in-frame clones and misses some; the assay was immunoSEQ multiplex PCR. The sample consists of about 4,100 clones, 72% of them appearing once. Sequencing was done on a sample of CD8+ T cells from blood. The origin of the receptors is a woman aged 45 to 70 with seronegative destructive rheumatoid arthritis.

V and J are TRBV6-1 and TRBJ2-5; D may be TRBD2 (6 bases). The CDR3 sequence is 16 residues long. V was trimmed by 2 bases and J by 4 bases, leaving 17 bases between them. Germline assignment: CDR1 MNHNS and CDR2 SASEGT. As DNA, the CDR3 is TGTGCCAGCAGTGAAAGGACTTTCCGGGAGCGAGAGACCCAGTACTTC. This encodes CASSERTFRERETQYF.

This sequence joins TRBV9 and TRBJ2-3, with 10 bases identical to TRBD2. The CDR3 consists of 18 residues. CDR1 is SGDLS and CDR2 is YYNGEE in the germline V gene. Unmatched junction bases numbered 11, after V lost 1 base and J lost 3 bases. As DNA, the CDR3 is TGTGCCAGCAGCGTAAGCAAGCGGGGGGGCCTGAGGACAGATACGCAGTATTTT. This sequence encodes CASSVSKRGGLRTDTQYF. The full variable domain, in which reference TRBV9 and TRBJ2-3 provide the parts outside the CDR3, is DSGVTQTPKHLITATGQRVTLRCSPRSGDLSVYWYQQSLDQGLQFLIQYYNGEERAKGNILERFSAQQFPDLHSELNLSSLELGDSALYFCASSVSKRGGLRTDTQYFGPGTRLTVL.

To note about this clone: At one boundary the junction diverges from the germline segment, which might be a read error. The chain employs TRBV10-3 and TRBJ2-2; TRBD2 might be the D (6 bases). The CDR3 loop spans 15 amino acids. Germline V gives CDR1 ENHRY, CDR2 SYGVKD. The CDR3 sequence is CAISGGDLTTEELFF. Written as DNA, the CDR3 is TGTGCCATCTCCGGGGGAGATTTAACCACCGAGGAGCTGTTTTTT.

V is TRBV6-1 and J is TRBJ1-5, with D tentatively TRBD1 (6 bases). Germline loops: CDR1 MNHNS, CDR2 SASEGT. CDR3 length equals 17 residues. V lost 4 bases, J lost 0 bases, and 16 bases lay in between. The CDR3 sequence is CASSVGGLAYSNQPQHF. In nucleotides, the CDR3 is TGTGCCAGCAGTGTGGGGGGGCTCGCTTATAGCAATCAGCCCCAGCATTTT.

This chain joins TRBV5-6 and TRBJ1-1; 7 bases line up with TRBD1. Trimming cost V 4 bases and J 1 base; bases outside gene matches: 19. Germline V gives CDR1 SGHDT, CDR2 YYEEEE. The CDR3 has 19 amino acids. CDR3 in amino acids: CASSAVTGSIRLANTEAFF. The CDR3 DNA sequence: TGTGCCAGCAGCGCGGTGACAGGGTCTATAAGGTTGGCGAACACTGAAGCTTTCTTT.

The chain couples TRBV19 to TRBJ2-2; D unresolved. This CDR3 contains 13 residues. V was clipped by 7 bases and J by 2 bases, with 8 bases between them. Germline CDR1 and CDR2: LNHDA and SQIVND (reference sequence). The CDR3 DNA follows: TGTGCCAGTAATCTGGCTAACACCGGGGAGCTGTTTTTT. Encoded protein: CASNLANTGELFF.

The CDR3 nucleotides are TGTGCCAGCAGCTCGGGACAGGCTAATTCACCCCTCCACTTT. It is translated as CASSSGQANSPLHF. The V and J genes are TRBV5-4 and TRBJ1-6; 8 bases agree with TRBD1. V shed 3 bases and J 6 bases; nucleotides not matched to a gene: 2. The germline V gene encodes CDR1 SGHNT and CDR2 YYREEE (reference sequence). This CDR3 spans 14 amino acids.

This clone was detected only once. The chain carries TRBV27 and TRBJ2-3, with TRBD1 matching 9 bases. The CDR3 spans 14 residues. In germline, CDR1 is MNHEY, CDR2 SMNVEV (reference sequence). The V segment lost 11 bases and the J segment 6 bases; nucleotides outside the gene matches: 12. This CDR3 reads CAGTTGTGTDTQYF. CDR3 DNA: TGTGCCGGCACGACGGGGACAGGGACCGATACGCAGTATTTT.

The chain couples TRBV7-9 to TRBJ1-2; no clear D. Germline CDR1 reads SEHNR; CDR2 reads FQNEAQ (reference sequence). V lost 1 base and J 2 bases, leaving 11 bases between the germline ends. The CDR3 has 15 residues. CDR3 sequence (DNA): TGTGCCAGCAGCTTAGTGGGCTTTTTAAACTATGGCTACACCTTC. It encodes CASSLVGFLNYGYTF.

This clone was seen a few times. V and J are TRBV28 and TRBJ2-7, with D possibly TRBD1 on 6 matching bases. The V gene's germline CDR1 is MDHEN and CDR2 SYDVKM. This CDR3 region has 15 residues. The V gene lost 4 bases and the J gene lost 0 bases, with 13 bases spanning the gap. This CDR3 is CASSSRTAYSYEQYF. CDR3 bases: TGTGCCAGCAGTTCTCGGACAGCCTACTCCTACGAGCAGTACTTC. Looking up the rest from reference TRBV28 and TRBJ2-7 gives the full variable domain: DVKVTQSSRYLVKRTGEKVFLECVQDMDHENMFWYRQDPGLGLRLIYFSYDVKMKEKGDIPEGYSVSREKKERFSLILESASTNQTSMYLCASSSRTAYSYEQYFGPGTRLTVT.

The chain links TRBV10-3 to TRBJ2-7; D is undetermined. There are 13 residues in the CDR3. Germline V gives CDR1 ENHRY, CDR2 SYGVKD. Trimming removed 2 bases from V and 4 bases from J, with 9 bases in between. CDR3 residues: CAISENEIYEQYF. CDR3 sequence (DNA): TGTGCCATCAGTGAGAATGAGATTTACGAGCAGTACTTC.

The chain has TRBV29-1 and TRBJ2-1, with a weak D call TRBD2 (5 bases). V gave up 4 bases and J gave up 2 bases, with 12 bases separating them. The CDR3 spans 14 residues. CDR1 and CDR2 (germline): SQVTM, ANQGSEA. The CDR3 region is CSVGGHGTYNEQFF. The CDR3 coding sequence is TGCAGCGTTGGAGGGCATGGCACCTACAATGAGCAGTTCTTC.

This chain connects TRBV10-3 to TRBJ1-1, with 7 bases identical to TRBD1. This CDR3 has 14 residues. V shed 0 bases and J 4 bases; nucleotides not matched to a gene: 2. Germline values: CDR1 ENHRY, CDR2 SYGVKD. In nucleotides, the CDR3 is TGTGCCATCAGTGAGTCCTACAGGGGCACTGAAGCTTTCTTT. It yields the protein CAISESYRGTEAFF.

The V and J genes are TRBV5-6 and TRBJ1-6; D is possibly TRBD1 (5 bases). Germline V gene data show CDR1 as SGHDT and CDR2 as YYEEEE. Deletions cut 0 bases from V and 6 bases from J, with 7 bases between. The CDR3 runs to 14 residues. CDR3 residues: CASSLADSNSPLHF. CDR3 nucleotides: TGTGCCAGCAGCTTGGCCGACAGTAATTCACCCCTCCACTTT. Drawing the rest from reference TRBV5-6 and TRBJ1-6, the complete variable domain is DAGVTQSPTHLIKTRGQQVTLRCSPKSGHDTVSWYQQALGQGPQFIFQYYEEEERQRGNFPDRFSGHQFPNYSSELNVNALLLGDSALYLCASSLADSNSPLHFGNGTRLTVT.

In regard to this clone: This sample also contains other DNA sequences that code for the same CDR3. The J gene is TRBJ1-2, the V gene TRBV30, with D maybe TRBD1 (6 bases). Germline V lookup: CDR1 GTSNPN, CDR2 SVGIG (reference sequence). This CDR3 has 14 amino acids. The V end lost 0 bases, the J end lost 5 bases, and 13 bases lay between the germline ends. For the CDR3, the DNA is TGTGCCTGGAGTGTAAAGGACAGAAGTTATGGCTACACCTTC. Its translation: CAWSVKDRSYGYTF.

The chain is built from TRBV27 and TRBJ2-1, with 9 nucleotides matching TRBD2. Germline V gene lookup returns CDR1 MNHEY and CDR2 SMNVEV (reference sequence). There are 14 residues in the CDR3. With V trimmed by 7 bases and J by 4 bases, 5 bases remained unmatched. Here the CDR3 DNA reads TGTGCCAGCACCCTAGCGGGGCAGTACAATGAGCAGTTCTTC. This gives the protein CASTLAGQYNEQFF.

V and J are TRBV19 and TRBJ2-5; TRBD2 is a possible D gene (5 bases). Trimming took 2 bases from V and 1 from J, leaving 11 bases between them. The germline V gene has CDR1 LNHDA and CDR2 SQIVND (reference sequence). This CDR3 spans 15 amino acids. The CDR3 loop reads CASSITVSGQETQYF. Written as DNA, the CDR3 is TGTGCCAGTAGTATAACCGTCAGCGGCCAAGAGACCCAGTACTTC.

On this clone: The junction departs from the called germline gene at one end, perhaps through a read error. The chain recombines TRBV7-9 with TRBJ1-3; D perhaps matches TRBD1 (5 bases). There are 14 residues in the CDR3. Germline CDR1 reads SEHNR; CDR2 reads FQNEAQ (reference sequence). The CDR3 loop is CARSHSQGENTIYF. The CDR3 nucleotides are TGTGCCCGCAGCCACTCCCAGGGCGAAAACACCATATATTTT.

The rearrangement joins TRBV5-1 to TRBJ1-1; 8 bases agree with TRBD1. Germline-derived CDR1 and CDR2 are SGHRS and YFSETQ. After removal of 3 bases from V and 3 bases from J, the junction contained 7 bases not matched to a gene. CDR3 length: 15 amino acids. The CDR3 loop reads CASSSGGQAYTEAFF. The CDR3 DNA reads as TGCGCCAGCAGCTCAGGGGGACAGGCCTACACTGAAGCTTTCTTT. The whole variable domain, filled in from reference TRBV5-1 and TRBJ1-1, reads KAGVTQTPRYLIKTRGQQVTLSCSPISGHRSVSWYQQTPGQGLQFLFEYFSETQRNKGNFPGRFSGRQFSNSRSEMNVSTLELGDSALYLCASSSGGQAYTEAFFGQGTRLTVV.

This clone is termed medium-sized (0.01 to 0.1%). The chain recombines TRBV15 with TRBJ1-2; TRBD1 is a possible D gene (5 bases). The CDR3 is 13 residues long. The V end was cut by 0 bases, the J end by 6 bases, with 8 bases between. CDR1 is LNHNV, CDR2 YYDKDF, per germline (reference sequence). The CDR3 DNA sequence: TGTGCCACCAGCAGAGAAGAAGGGGATGGCTACACCTTC. It yields the protein CATSREEGDGYTF.

The J gene is TRBJ2-1, the V gene TRBV6-4; tentatively, D is TRBD2 (7 bases). The CDR3 loop spans 14 amino acids. Trimming shortened V by 2 bases and J by 4 bases, and 9 bases separated the two germline ends. Germline-derived CDR1 and CDR2 are MRHNA and SNTAGT. CDR3 sequence (DNA): TGTGCCAGCAGTGACGGGGGGGCTTACAATGAGCAGTTCTTC. Its protein product is CASSDGGAYNEQFF.

The chain couples TRBV5-5 to TRBJ2-1; 7 nucleotides agree with TRBD1. The length of the CDR3 is 15 residues. V shed 2 bases and J 5 bases; nucleotides not matched to a gene: 7. Germline lookup yields CDR1 SGHKS and CDR2 YYEKEE (reference sequence). The DNA for the CDR3 is TGTGCCAGCAGCTTAAGGGGACAGATGAACAATGAGCAGTTCTTC. Its translation is CASSLRGQMNNEQFF.

The chain carries TRBV9 and TRBJ2-5; D is perhaps TRBD2 (6 bases). The CDR3 is 17 residues long. Looked up from germline, CDR1 is SGDLS and CDR2 is YYNGEE. V shed 0 bases and J shed 3 bases, with 18 bases lying between them. This CDR3 reads CASSVAGSGVDEETQYF. The CDR3 nucleotides are TGTGCCAGCAGCGTAGCGGGTTCGGGGGTCGACGAAGAGACCCAGTACTTC.

This clone was recorded a few times. CDR3 protein: CAWSPPTDGYTF. As DNA, the CDR3 is TGTGCCTGGAGTCCCCCGACAGATGGCTACACCTTC. The rearrangement joins TRBV30 to TRBJ1-2, with D possibly matching TRBD1 (5 bases). The CDR3 has 12 residues. Between the trimmed V and J ends, which lost 2 bases and 6 bases, there was a span of 10 bases. The germline gives CDR1 GTSNPN, CDR2 SVGIG (reference sequence).

There are a few counts of this clone. This sequence joins TRBV29-1 and TRBJ1-5; 7 nucleotides match TRBD1. Losses at the gene ends were 6 bases for V and 0 bases for J; bases not matched to a gene: 14. The V gene's germline CDR1 is SQVTM and CDR2 ANQGSEA. The CDR3 sequence is 17 residues long. CDR3 nucleotides: TGCAGCGTCATGACAGGGATGGGACTCTTTAGCAATCAGCCCCAGCATTTT. It translates to CSVMTGMGLFSNQPQHF.

This chain joins TRBV7-9 and TRBJ1-4, with 7 bases matching TRBD1. Germline V gene sequence: CDR1 SEHNR, CDR2 FQNEAQ (reference sequence). The V and J ends lost 3 bases and 8 bases, in that order; junction bases with no gene match: 9. This CDR3 is 15 amino acids long. CDR3 sequence (DNA): TGTGCCAGCAGCTTGAAGACAGGGCTTGACGAAAAACTGTTTTTT. Encoded protein: CASSLKTGLDEKLFF.